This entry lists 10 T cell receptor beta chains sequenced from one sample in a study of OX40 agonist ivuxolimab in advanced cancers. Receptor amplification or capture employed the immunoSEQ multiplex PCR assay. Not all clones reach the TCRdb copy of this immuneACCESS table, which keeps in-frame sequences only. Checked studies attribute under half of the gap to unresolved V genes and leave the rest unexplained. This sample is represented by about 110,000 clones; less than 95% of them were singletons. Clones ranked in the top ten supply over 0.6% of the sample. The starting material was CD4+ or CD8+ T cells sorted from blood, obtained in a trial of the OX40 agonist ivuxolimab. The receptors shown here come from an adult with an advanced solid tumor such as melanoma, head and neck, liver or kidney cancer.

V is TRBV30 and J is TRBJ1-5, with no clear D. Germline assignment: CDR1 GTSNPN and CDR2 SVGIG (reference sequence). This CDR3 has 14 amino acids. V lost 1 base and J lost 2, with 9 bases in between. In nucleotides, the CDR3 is TGTGCCTGGAGTGGAAGTCCTGGCAATCAGCCCCAGCATTTT. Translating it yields CAWSGSPGNQPQHF. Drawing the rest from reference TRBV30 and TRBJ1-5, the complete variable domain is SQTIHQWPATLVQPVGSPLSLECTVEGTSNPNLYWYRQAAGRGLQLLFYSVGIGQISSEVPQNLSASRPQDRQFILSSKKLLLSDSGFYLCAWSGSPGNQPQHFGDGTRLSIL.

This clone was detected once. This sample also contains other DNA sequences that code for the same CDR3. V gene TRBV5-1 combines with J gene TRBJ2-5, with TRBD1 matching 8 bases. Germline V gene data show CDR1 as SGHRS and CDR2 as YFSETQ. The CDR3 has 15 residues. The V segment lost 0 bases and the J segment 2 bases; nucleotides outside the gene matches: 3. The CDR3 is CASSLDGTGQETQYF. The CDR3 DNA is TGCGCCAGCAGCTTGGATGGGACAGGACAAGAGACCCAGTACTTC.

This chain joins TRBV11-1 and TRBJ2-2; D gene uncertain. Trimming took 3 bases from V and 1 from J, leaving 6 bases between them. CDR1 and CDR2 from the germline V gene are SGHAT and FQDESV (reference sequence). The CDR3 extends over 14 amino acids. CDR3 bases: TGTGCCAGCAGCTTTTTGGAGAACACCGGGGAGCTGTTTTTT. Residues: CASSFLENTGELFF. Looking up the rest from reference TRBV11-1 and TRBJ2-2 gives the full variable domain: EAEVAQSPRYKITEKSQAVAFWCDPISGHATLYWYRQILGQGPELLVQFQDESVVDDSQLPKDRFSAERLKGVDSTLKIQPAELGDSAMYLCASSFLENTGELFFGEGSRLTVL.

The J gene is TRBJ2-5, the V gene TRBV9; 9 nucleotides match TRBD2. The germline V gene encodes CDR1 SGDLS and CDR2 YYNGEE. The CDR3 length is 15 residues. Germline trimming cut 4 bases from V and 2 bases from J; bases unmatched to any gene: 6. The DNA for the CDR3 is TGTGCCAGCAGCCTCCCGGCGGGGGGGCAAGAGACCCAGTACTTC. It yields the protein CASSLPAGGQETQYF. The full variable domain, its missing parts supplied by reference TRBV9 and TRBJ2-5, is DSGVTQTPKHLITATGQRVTLRCSPRSGDLSVYWYQQSLDQGLQFLIQYYNGEERAKGNILERFSAQQFPDLHSELNLSSLELGDSALYFCASSLPAGGQETQYFGPGTRLLVL.

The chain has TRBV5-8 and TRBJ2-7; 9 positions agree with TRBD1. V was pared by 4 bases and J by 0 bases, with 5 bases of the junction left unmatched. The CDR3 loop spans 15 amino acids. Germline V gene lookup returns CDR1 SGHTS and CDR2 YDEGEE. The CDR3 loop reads CASSVQGAVSYEQYF. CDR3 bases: TGTGCCAGCAGCGTACAGGGGGCTGTCTCCTACGAGCAGTACTTC.

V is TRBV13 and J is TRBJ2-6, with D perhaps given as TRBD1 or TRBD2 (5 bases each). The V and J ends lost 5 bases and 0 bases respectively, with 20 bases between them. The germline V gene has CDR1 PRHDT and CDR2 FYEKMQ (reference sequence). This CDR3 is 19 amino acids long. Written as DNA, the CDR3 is TGTGCCAGCAGCAACGGGACGGGAAGAACTAGCTCTGGGGCCAACGTCCTGACTTTC. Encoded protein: CASSNGTGRTSSGANVLTF.

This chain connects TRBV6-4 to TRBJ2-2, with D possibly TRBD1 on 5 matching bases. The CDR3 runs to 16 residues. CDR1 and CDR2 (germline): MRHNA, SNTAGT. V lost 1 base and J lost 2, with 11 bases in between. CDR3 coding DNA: TGTGCCAGCAGTGACTTCCCGACAGATAACACCGGGGAGCTGTTTTTT. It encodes CASSDFPTDNTGELFF.

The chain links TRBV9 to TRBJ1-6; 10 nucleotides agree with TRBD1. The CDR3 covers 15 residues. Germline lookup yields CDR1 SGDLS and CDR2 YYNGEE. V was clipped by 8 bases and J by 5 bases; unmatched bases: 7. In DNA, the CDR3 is TGTGCCAGTGGTACCGGGACAGGGGATAATTCACCCCTCCACTTT. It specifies CASGTGTGDNSPLHF.

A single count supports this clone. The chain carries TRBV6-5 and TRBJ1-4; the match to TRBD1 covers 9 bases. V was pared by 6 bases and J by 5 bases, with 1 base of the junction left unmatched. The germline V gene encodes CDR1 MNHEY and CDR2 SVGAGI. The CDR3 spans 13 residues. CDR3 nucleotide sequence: TGTGCCAGCAGGGGGACAGGGAATGAAAAACTGTTTTTT. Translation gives CASRGTGNEKLFF.

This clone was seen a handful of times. The chain's CDR3 is CAWSVLREKLFF. Here the CDR3 DNA reads TGTGCCTGGAGTGTATTGAGGGAAAAACTGTTTTTT. The gene calls are TRBV30 and TRBJ1-4; D ambiguous. In germline, CDR1 is GTSNPN, CDR2 SVGIG (reference sequence). V lost 0 bases, J lost 8 bases, and 7 bases lay in between. This CDR3 is 12 amino acids long. The complete variable domain, with remaining parts taken from reference TRBV30 and TRBJ1-4, reads SQTIHQWPATLVQPVGSPLSLECTVEGTSNPNLYWYRQAAGRGLQLLFYSVGIGQISSEVPQNLSASRPQDRQFILSSKKLLLSDSGFYLCAWSVLREKLFFGSGTQLSVL.